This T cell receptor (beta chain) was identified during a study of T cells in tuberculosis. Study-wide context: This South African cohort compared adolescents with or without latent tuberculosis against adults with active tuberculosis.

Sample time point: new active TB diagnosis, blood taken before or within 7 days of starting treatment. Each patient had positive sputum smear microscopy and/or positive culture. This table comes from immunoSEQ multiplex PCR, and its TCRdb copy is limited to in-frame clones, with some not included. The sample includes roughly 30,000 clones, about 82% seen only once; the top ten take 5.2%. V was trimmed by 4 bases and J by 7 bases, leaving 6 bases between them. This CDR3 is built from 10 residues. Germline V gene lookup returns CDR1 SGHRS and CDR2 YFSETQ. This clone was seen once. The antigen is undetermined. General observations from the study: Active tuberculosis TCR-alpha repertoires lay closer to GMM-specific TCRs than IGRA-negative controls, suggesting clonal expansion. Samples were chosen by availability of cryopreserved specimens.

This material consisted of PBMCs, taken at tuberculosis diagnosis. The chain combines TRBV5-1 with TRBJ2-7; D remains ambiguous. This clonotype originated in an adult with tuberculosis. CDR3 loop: CASSRREQYF. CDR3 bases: TGCGCCAGCAGCCGGCGGGAGCAGTACTTC. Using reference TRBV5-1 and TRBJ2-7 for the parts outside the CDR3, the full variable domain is KAGVTQTPRYLIKTRGQQVTLSCSPISGHRSVSWYQQTPGQGLQFLFEYFSETQRNKGNFPGRFSGRQFSNSRSEMNVSTLELGDSALYLCASSRREQYFGPGTRLTVT.